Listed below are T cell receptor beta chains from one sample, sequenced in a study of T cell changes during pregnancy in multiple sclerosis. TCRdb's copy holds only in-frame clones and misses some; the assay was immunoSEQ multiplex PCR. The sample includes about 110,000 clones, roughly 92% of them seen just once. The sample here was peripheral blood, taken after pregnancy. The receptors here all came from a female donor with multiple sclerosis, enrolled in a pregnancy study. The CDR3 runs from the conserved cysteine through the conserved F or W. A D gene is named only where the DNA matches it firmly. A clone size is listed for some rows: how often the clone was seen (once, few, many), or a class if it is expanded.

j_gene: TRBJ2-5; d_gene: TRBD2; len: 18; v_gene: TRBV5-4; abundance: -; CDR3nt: TGTGCCAGCAGCCCGGGACTAGCGGGGGGGCCGGGAGGAGAGACCCAGTACTTC; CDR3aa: CASSPGLAGGPGGETQYF
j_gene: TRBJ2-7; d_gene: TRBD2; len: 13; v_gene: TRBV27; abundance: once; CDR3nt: TGTGCCAGCAGCAACCTCCCGGGGGGGGAGCAGTACTTC; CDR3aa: CASSNLPGGEQYF
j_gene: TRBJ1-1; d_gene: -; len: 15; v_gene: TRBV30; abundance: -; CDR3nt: TGTGCCTGGAGCCCCGGGGGGGGGCTGAACACTGAAGCTTTCTTT; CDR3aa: CAWSPGGGLNTEAFF
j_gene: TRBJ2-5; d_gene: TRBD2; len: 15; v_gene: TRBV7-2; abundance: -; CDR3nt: TGTGCCAGCAGTTCCGGGGGACTAGCATATGAGACCCAGTACTTC; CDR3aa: CASSSGGLAYETQYF
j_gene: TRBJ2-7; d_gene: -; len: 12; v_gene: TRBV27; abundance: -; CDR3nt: TGTGCCAGGACCCCTCCGGGATTCGAGCAGTACTTC; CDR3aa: CARTPPGFEQYF
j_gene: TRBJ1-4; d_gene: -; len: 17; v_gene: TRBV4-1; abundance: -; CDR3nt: TGCGCCAGCAGCCAAGATGGAGGGGATTGGTGGGATGAAAAACTGTTTTTT; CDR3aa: CASSQDGGDWWDEKLFF
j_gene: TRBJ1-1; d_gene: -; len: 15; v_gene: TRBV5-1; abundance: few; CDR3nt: TGCGCCAGCAGCGTTGGGGGGGCAAGGAACACTGAAGCTTTCTTT; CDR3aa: CASSVGGARNTEAFF
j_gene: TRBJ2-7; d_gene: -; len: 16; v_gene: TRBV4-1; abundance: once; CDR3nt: TGCGCCAGCAGCGGAACTTTGGGGCGGTCCGAGTACGAGCAGTACTTC; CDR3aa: CASSGTLGRSEYEQYF
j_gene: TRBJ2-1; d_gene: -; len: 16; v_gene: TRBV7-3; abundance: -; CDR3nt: TGTGCCAGCAGCTTAAGCGGGGGCAGCTCCTACAATGAGCAGTTCTTC; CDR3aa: CASSLSGGSSYNEQFF
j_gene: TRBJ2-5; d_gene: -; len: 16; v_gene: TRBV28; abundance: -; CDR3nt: TGTGCCAGCAGTTTAACCGCGGGGTCCCCCCGGGAGACCCAGTACTTC; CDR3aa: CASSLTAGSPRETQYF
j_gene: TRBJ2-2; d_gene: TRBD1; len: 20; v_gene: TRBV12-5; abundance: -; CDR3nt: TGTGCTAGTGGTTCGACAGGGGTGATTTCCCGGTACTTCAACACCGGGGAGCTGTTTTTT; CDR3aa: CASGSTGVISRYFNTGELFF
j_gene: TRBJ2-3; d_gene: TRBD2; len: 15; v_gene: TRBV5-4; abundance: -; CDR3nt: TGTGCCAGCAGCTTCGTAGCGGGTACCACAGATACGCAGTATTTT; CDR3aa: CASSFVAGTTDTQYF
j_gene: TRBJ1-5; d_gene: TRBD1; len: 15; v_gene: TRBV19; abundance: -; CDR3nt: TGTGCCAGTAGCCCGACAGGGGAGAGGAATCAGCCCCAGCATTTT; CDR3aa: CASSPTGERNQPQHF
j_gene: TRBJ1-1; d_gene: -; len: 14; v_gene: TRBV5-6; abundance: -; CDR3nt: TGTGCCAGCAGCTCCCTTGAGGCCGCCACTGAAGCTTTCTTT; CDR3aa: CASSSLEAATEAFF
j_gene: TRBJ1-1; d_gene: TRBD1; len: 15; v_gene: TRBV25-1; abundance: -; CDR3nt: TGTGCCAGCAGTCCTGGGACAGGGGGCGCCGCTGAAGCTTTCTTT; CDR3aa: CASSPGTGGAAEAFF
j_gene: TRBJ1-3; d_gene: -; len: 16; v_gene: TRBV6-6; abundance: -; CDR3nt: TGTGCCAGCAGTTACTCCCCGCAGATCTCTGGAAACACCATATATTTT; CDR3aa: CASSYSPQISGNTIYF
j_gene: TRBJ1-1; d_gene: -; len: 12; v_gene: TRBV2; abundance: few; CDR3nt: TGTGCCAGCAGAGCTGAGGTGGTAGAAGCTTTCTTT; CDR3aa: CASRAEVVEAFF
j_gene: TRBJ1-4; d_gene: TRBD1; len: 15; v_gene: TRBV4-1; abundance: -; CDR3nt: TGCGCCAGCAGCCAGGGGGACAGGGAAAATGAAAAACTGTTTTTT; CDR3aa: CASSQGDRENEKLFF
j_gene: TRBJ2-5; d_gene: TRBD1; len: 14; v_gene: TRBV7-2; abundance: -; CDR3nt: TGTGCCAGCAGCTCAGGACAGGGGAGAGAGACCCAGTACTTC; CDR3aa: CASSSGQGRETQYF
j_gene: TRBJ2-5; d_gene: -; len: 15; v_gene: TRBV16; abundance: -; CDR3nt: TGTGCCAGCAGCCAATCCCCCGGAGCACAAGAGACCCAGTACTTC; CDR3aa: CASSQSPGAQETQYF
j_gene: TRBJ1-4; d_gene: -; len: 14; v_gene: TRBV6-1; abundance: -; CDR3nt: TGTGCCAGCAGTTCCGGGACTCCGAATGAAAAACTGTTTTTT; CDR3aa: CASSSGTPNEKLFF
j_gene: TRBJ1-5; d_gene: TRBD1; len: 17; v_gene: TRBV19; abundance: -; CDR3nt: TGTGCCAGTAGTTCGTACGTCAGGACAGGGGGCAATCAGCCCCAGCATTTT; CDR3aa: CASSSYVRTGGNQPQHF
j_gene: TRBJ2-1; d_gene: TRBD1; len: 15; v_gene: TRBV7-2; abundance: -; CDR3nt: TGTGCCAGCAGCCCCGGGACAGGGAACAACAATGAGCAGTTCTTC; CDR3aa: CASSPGTGNNNEQFF
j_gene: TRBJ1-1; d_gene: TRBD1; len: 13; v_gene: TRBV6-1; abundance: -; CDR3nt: TGTGCCAGCAGTGCCGGACAGGACACTGAAGCTTTCTTT; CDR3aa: CASSAGQDTEAFF
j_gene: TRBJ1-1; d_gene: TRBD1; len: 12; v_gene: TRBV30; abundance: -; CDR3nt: TGTGCCGGGGGACAGCTGAACACTGAAGCTTTCTTT; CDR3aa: CAGGQLNTEAFF
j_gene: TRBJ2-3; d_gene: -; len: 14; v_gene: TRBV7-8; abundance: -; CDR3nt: TGTGCCAGCAGCTTAGTTCCTAGGACAGATACGCAGTATTTT; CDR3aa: CASSLVPRTDTQYF